Reported below is one T cell receptor beta chain. This clonotype was observed a handful of times. No cognate antigen has been identified for it. No base qualities exist here, and no much larger clone lies one base off it. The reads were generated on an Illumina HiSeq 2500. TCR beta libraries were prepared by quantitative 5'-RACE with molecular barcodes. Turning to the authors' computational methods: To identify disease-linked TCR variants, a new computational method was used, one built on a probabilistic model of VDJ rearrangement. TCRdb redid the processing of the public reads, applying fastp at Q25 and MiXCR, and retained in-frame beta chains. Entries that share a CDR3 protein sequence are merged under the most common genes and DNA. The authors' filters were not applied to this entry. The sample table holds some 840,000 distinct CDR3 sequences, of which about 10% were seen once. The top ten clonotypes cover around 0.51% of the sample.

The sample belongs to a study of CD8 T cells in ankylosing spondylitis (dated by TCRdb to about 2017). Regarding the study in general: The study profiled T cell receptor beta repertoires in healthy donors and ankylosing spondylitis patients to find disease-linked TCR variants. Peripheral blood was sampled, and synovial fluid was additionally collected from ankylosing spondylitis patients. The full study cohort comprised some 27 ankylosing spondylitis patients and over 95 healthy donors.

From the cysteine up to the phenylalanine, the CDR3 has a length of 15 residues. The sequence is cut down to CDR3 DNA, 45 bases in frame from base 1. As encoded in the germline V gene, CDR1 is SGHTA while CDR2 is FQGNSA. V loses 5 bases at its end and J loses 0 bases; junction bases beyond the gene matches: 4. Study-wide conclusions, independent of this receptor: A TCR beta motif of roughly 8 highly homologous amino acid variants appeared characteristic of blood from ankylosing spondylitis patients. A CD8+ phenotype was shown by the disease-linked clones, which were found at relatively low frequencies in peripheral blood. According to the report, matched synovial fluid samples from ankylosing spondylitis patients were significantly enriched for the disease-linked clones. Some TCR beta motif variants had previously been reported in synovial fluid and blood of reactive arthritis patients, which suggested common disease-initiation mechanisms.

This TCR was sampled from a male donor with ankylosing spondylitis. Input material: blood, either unsorted or a sorted T cell fraction (not recorded which). The chain was built from TRBV7-2 and TRBJ2-3; TRBD2 lines up with 8 middle nucleotides. DNA sequence: TGTGCCAGCAGCGTGCGGGGGGTAAGCACAGATACGCAGTATTTT. This is translated as CASSVRGVSTDTQYF.